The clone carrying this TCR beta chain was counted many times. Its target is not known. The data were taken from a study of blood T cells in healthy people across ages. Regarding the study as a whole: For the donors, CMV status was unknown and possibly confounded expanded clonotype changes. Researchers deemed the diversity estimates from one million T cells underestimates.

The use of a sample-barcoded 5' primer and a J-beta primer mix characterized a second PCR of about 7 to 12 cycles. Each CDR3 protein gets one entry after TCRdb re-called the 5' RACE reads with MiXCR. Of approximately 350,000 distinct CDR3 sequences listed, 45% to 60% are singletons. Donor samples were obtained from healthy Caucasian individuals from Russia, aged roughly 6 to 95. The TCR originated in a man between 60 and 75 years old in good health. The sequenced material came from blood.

The CDR3 protein is CASSAGQGETQYF. CDR3 in DNA: TGTGCCAGCAGCGCCGGACAGGGAGAGACCCAGTACTTC. This chain links TRBV7-2 with TRBJ2-5; 8 nucleotides line up with TRBD1. The V gene's germline CDR1 is SGHTA and CDR2 FQGNSA. Trimming at V came to 5 bases and at J to 4 bases, leaving 3 bases not matched to a gene. The CDR3 extends over 13 amino acids.